The next 6 T cell receptor beta chains were all read from a single sample in a study of breast tumors, draining lymph nodes, adjacent tissues. TCRdb re-derived calls from the multiplex PCR reads in MiXCR, one entry per CDR3 protein. The sample lists about 14,000 distinct CDR3 sequences, around 54% occurring once. The sample comprised tumor-adjacent breast tissue. Receptor source: a female donor with breast cancer. Some clones in this sample may be carry-over from other donors' samples.

This chain connects TRBV4-2 to TRBJ2-7; TRBD1 matches 7 bases. Trimming cost V 4 bases and J 4 bases; bases outside gene matches: 4. Germline CDR1 and CDR2: LGHNA and YNFKEQ. This CDR3 region has 13 residues. The CDR3, as DNA: TGTGCCAGCAGCCCACGGACAGGATACGAGCAGTACTTC. This encodes CASSPRTGYEQYF.

The chain combines TRBV25-1 with TRBJ1-4; D gene uncertain. CDR3 size: 15 residues. The germline V gene encodes CDR1 MGHDK and CDR2 SYGVNS. V gave up 3 bases and J gave up 8 bases, with 16 bases separating them. CDR3 in amino acids: CASSDVGLRREKLFF. CDR3 nucleotides: TGTGCCAGCAGTGACGTGGGCCTAAGGAGAGAAAAACTGTTTTTT.

This clonotype has just a few counts. The chain's CDR3 is CASSELQDYGYTF. The DNA of the CDR3 is TGTGCCAGCAGTGAACTACAGGACTATGGCTACACCTTC. V gene TRBV6-1 combines with J gene TRBJ1-2, with a tentative D call TRBD1 (5 bases). Trimming pared 2 bases from V and 3 bases from J, leaving 7 bases between. This CDR3 has 13 residues. CDR1 is MNHNS, CDR2 SASEGT, per germline.

This clonotype is a singleton in its sample. The genes are TRBV15 and TRBJ2-1; TRBD2 agrees at 8 bases. Trimming cost V 5 bases and J 5 bases; bases outside gene matches: 5. The CDR3 length is 14 residues. Germline values: CDR1 LNHNV, CDR2 YYDKDF (reference sequence). The CDR3 region is CATSGLLADNEQFF. In DNA form, the CDR3 reads TGTGCCACCAGCGGACTACTAGCGGACAATGAGCAGTTCTTC.

This clonotype was picked up a small number of times. This chain links TRBV7-9 with TRBJ1-1; no clear D. The germline CDR1 and CDR2 sequences are SEHNR and FQNEAQ (reference sequence). The CDR3 length is 12 residues. The germline V and J ends were trimmed by 3 bases and 1 base, with 3 bases remaining between them. For the CDR3, the DNA is TGTGCCAGCAGCTTCTCGAACACTGAAGCTTTCTTT. Its translation: CASSFSNTEAFF.

About this clonotype: A much larger clone lies one base from this, so it may be a read error. The genes are TRBV20-1 and TRBJ1-1; D is perhaps TRBD1 (5 bases). Germline loops: CDR1 DFQATT, CDR2 SNEGSKA (reference sequence). The CDR3 length is 17 residues. The CDR3 coding sequence is TGCAGGGTGGGGCGTTTTGCGCGATCTGGGAGGAACACTGAAGCTTTCTTT. Translated: CRVGRFARSGRNTEAFF.